The 21 T cell receptor beta chains in this list originate from one sample, sequenced in a study of CD8 T cells in Susac syndrome. RNA amounts of roughly 0.45 to 1 ug underwent reverse transcription with random hexamers. TCRdb processed the immunoSEQ multiplex PCR reads anew with MiXCR; each CDR3 protein has one entry. Among 130,000 to 150,000 distinct CDR3 sequences listed, approximately 93% were seen once. The specimen sequenced was CD8+ T cells from PBMCs. The receptors were gathered from a human donor in good health.

This chain connects TRBV7-8 to TRBJ2-7; D is uncertain. Germline V gives CDR1 SGHVS, CDR2 FQNEAQ. Trimming left V 7 bases short and J 3 bases short, with 10 bases between. The CDR3 has 12 residues. CDR3 sequence reads: CASTHMGYEQYF. The CDR3 nucleotides read TGTGCCAGCACCCACATGGGCTACGAGCAGTACTTC.

Concerning this clonotype: The junction departs from germline at one end; a sequencing error may be responsible. This chain connects TRBV6-2 or TRBV6-3 to TRBJ2-7; tentative D call: TRBD2 (5 bases). The germline V gene encodes CDR1 MNHEY and CDR2 SVGEGT. This CDR3 is built from 15 residues. CDR3 nucleotide sequence: TGTGCCAGCACTTACTCGATCCGGGACTCCTACGAGCAGTACTTC. Its translation is CASTYSIRDSYEQYF.

The CDR3 loop is CASSLGRTASGNQPQHF. CDR3 nucleotide sequence: TGTGCCAGCAGCTTAGGAAGGACAGCCTCAGGGAATCAGCCCCAGCATTTT. The chain links TRBV13 to TRBJ1-5; the D gene is possibly TRBD1 (6 bases). The germline V and J ends were trimmed by 0 bases and 4 bases, with 16 bases remaining between them. The CDR3 consists of 17 residues. The germline V gene encodes CDR1 PRHDT and CDR2 FYEKMQ (reference sequence).

CDR3 DNA: TGCAGCGTTGAAGAGGGCCCTATGTTCGGCTATGGCTACACCTTC. This codes for CSVEEGPMFGYGYTF. The chain carries TRBV29-1 and TRBJ1-2; D remains ambiguous. The CDR3 contains 15 residues. The germline gives CDR1 SQVTM, CDR2 ANQGSEA. Trimming removed 0 bases at V and 4 bases at J, with 15 bases between. Drawing the rest from reference TRBV29-1 and TRBJ1-2, the complete variable domain is SAVISQKPSRDICQRGTSLTIQCQVDSQVTMMFWYRQQPGQSLTLIATANQGSEATYESGFVIDKFPISRPNLTFSTLTVSNMSPEDSSIYLCSVEEGPMFGYGYTFGSGTRLTVV.

The rearrangement joins TRBV29-1 to TRBJ2-1; TRBD2 might be the D (6 bases). Germline V lookup: CDR1 SQVTM, CDR2 ANQGSEA. This CDR3 is built from 14 residues. V was clipped by 7 bases and J by 1 base, with 14 bases between them. CDR3 region: CSGLTGESYNEQFF. CDR3 nucleotide sequence: TGCAGCGGCCTCACGGGAGAGTCCTACAATGAGCAGTTCTTC.

In its sample, this clonotype was seen once. V usage is TRBV13 and J usage is TRBJ2-6, with D perhaps matching TRBD1 (5 bases). Looked up from germline, CDR1 is PRHDT and CDR2 is FYEKMQ (reference sequence). V was pared by 0 bases and J by 0 bases, with 18 bases between. This CDR3 region has 20 residues. The CDR3 DNA reads as TGTGCCAGCAGCTTAGGGTACCTGGATAGGGGCGGCTCTGGGGCCAACGTCCTGACTTTC. Its protein product is CASSLGYLDRGGSGANVLTF.

The V and J genes are TRBV29-1 and TRBJ1-1; no reliable D call. V was cut by 4 bases and J by 1 base, with 7 bases left in between. Germline V CDR1 and CDR2: SQVTM, ANQGSEA. The CDR3 is made up of 12 amino acids. In DNA form, the CDR3 reads TGCAGCGTTGGGCACGGGAACACTGAAGCTTTCTTT. Translating gives CSVGHGNTEAFF.

The chain employs TRBV29-1 and TRBJ2-3; 7 bases map to TRBD2. With 5 bases clipped from V and 3 bases from J, the junction kept 8 bases outside the gene matches. CDR1 and CDR2 from the germline V gene are SQVTM and ANQGSEA. The CDR3 extends over 14 amino acids. CDR3 nucleotide sequence: TGCAGCGTTCGTAAGGTGCGGGAGACAGATACGCAGTATTTT. Translation gives CSVRKVRETDTQYF.

This chain links TRBV12-3 or TRBV12-4 with TRBJ2-1; no reliable D call. The CDR3 has 13 residues. The V gene lost 2 bases and the J gene lost 5 bases, with 7 bases spanning the gap. The CDR3 bases are TGTGCCAGCAGTTTATTTCCTAACAATGAGCAGTTCTTC. Its translation is CASSLFPNNEQFF.

J is TRBJ1-3 and V is TRBV27; unclear D gene. Germline V gives CDR1 MNHEY, CDR2 SMNVEV (reference sequence). V was pared by 2 bases and J by 0 bases, with 5 bases between. CDR3 length: 14 amino acids. In DNA, the CDR3 is TGTGCCAGCAGTTTAGACGGCTCTGGAAACACCATATATTTT. Amino acid sequence: CASSLDGSGNTIYF.

This chain joins TRBV27 and TRBJ2-1, with 8 bases matching TRBD2. Trimming took 0 bases from V and 2 from J; bases not matched to a gene: 3. This CDR3 comprises 16 residues. Per the germline V gene, CDR1 is MNHEY and CDR2 is SMNVEV (reference sequence). The CDR3 spells CASSLSPGGTYNEQFF. For the CDR3, the DNA is TGTGCCAGCAGTTTATCGCCGGGAGGGACCTACAATGAGCAGTTCTTC.

This sequence joins TRBV6-5 and TRBJ2-2, with 13 bases identical to TRBD2. The germline V gene has CDR1 MNHEY and CDR2 SVGAGI. CDR3 length: 15 amino acids. Trimming removed 8 bases from V and 6 bases from J; junction bases left unmatched: 6. This chain's CDR3 is CASGDGLAGAGELFF. CDR3 DNA sequence: TGTGCCAGCGGGGATGGACTAGCGGGAGCCGGGGAGCTGTTTTTT.

This chain uses TRBV27 with TRBJ2-1, with D uncertain. CDR3 length: 14 amino acids. The germline V gene has CDR1 MNHEY and CDR2 SMNVEV (reference sequence). V was pared by 10 bases and J by 0 bases, with 13 bases between. CDR3 sequence: CATSPKSSYNEQFF. The DNA for the CDR3 is TGTGCCACCTCTCCTAAGAGCTCCTACAATGAGCAGTTCTTC.

The chain has TRBV6-2 or TRBV6-3 and TRBJ2-1; TRBD2 matches at 15 bases. The CDR3 totals 16 residues. With V trimmed by 2 bases and J by 9 bases, 5 bases remained unmatched. Germline V CDR1 and CDR2: MNHEY, SVGEGT. The CDR3 sequence is CASSYEGLAGGTEQFF. The DNA for the CDR3 is TGTGCCAGCAGTTACGAGGGACTAGCGGGAGGAACTGAGCAGTTCTTC.

This clonotype was recorded only once. The chain uses TRBV20-1 and TRBJ1-1, with D uncertain. The CDR3 totals 12 residues. With 8 bases removed from V and 0 bases from J, the gap between germline ends came to 10 bases. CDR1 is DFQATT and CDR2 is SNEGSKA in the germline V gene (reference sequence). The CDR3 DNA follows: TGCAGTCCAAACTCGATGAACACTGAAGCTTTCTTT. It codes for CSPNSMNTEAFF.

This chain uses TRBV29-1 with TRBJ1-2, with 7 bases identical to TRBD1. V shed 6 bases and J 6 bases; nucleotides not matched to a gene: 13. The CDR3 has 14 amino acids. Per germline, CDR1 SQVTM and CDR2 ANQGSEA. The CDR3 nucleotides read TGCAGCGTCTCAAATGACAGGGCCTCTGATGGCTACACCTTC. Translating it yields CSVSNDRASDGYTF. The complete variable domain, with remaining parts taken from reference TRBV29-1 and TRBJ1-2, reads SAVISQKPSRDICQRGTSLTIQCQVDSQVTMMFWYRQQPGQSLTLIATANQGSEATYESGFVIDKFPISRPNLTFSTLTVSNMSPEDSSIYLCSVSNDRASDGYTFGSGTRLTVV.

The rearrangement joins TRBV13 to TRBJ2-3, with D perhaps TRBD1 (5 bases). CDR1 PRHDT and CDR2 FYEKMQ come from the germline V gene (reference sequence). This CDR3 contains 16 residues. V was trimmed by 3 bases and J by 0 bases, leaving 13 bases between them. The chain's CDR3 is CASSFRTLLSTDTQYF. The CDR3 nucleotides are TGTGCCAGCAGCTTCAGGACACTCCTAAGCACAGATACGCAGTATTTT. The full variable domain, its missing parts supplied by reference TRBV13 and TRBJ2-3, is AAGVIQSPRHLIKEKRETATLKCYPIPRHDTVYWYQQGPGQDPQFLISFYEKMQSDKGSIPDRFSAQQFSDYHSELNMSSLELGDSALYFCASSFRTLLSTDTQYFGPGTRLTVL.

This chain uses TRBV27 with TRBJ1-2; D not resolved. This CDR3 has 13 amino acids. The ends were cut back, 3 bases at V and 7 bases at J, with 12 bases in the middle. Looked up from germline, CDR1 is MNHEY and CDR2 is SMNVEV (reference sequence). CDR3 DNA: TGTGCCAGCAGTTTTCGGTTTGGGGTTGGCTACACCTTC. Translated: CASSFRFGVGYTF.

CDR3 sequence reads: CATSDLGEGQETQYF. CDR3 sequence (DNA): TGTGCCACCAGTGATTTGGGGGAGGGACAAGAGACCCAGTACTTC. The chain couples TRBV24-1 to TRBJ2-5; TRBD2 matches at 7 bases. This CDR3 is built from 15 residues. The junction had 2 bases not matched to a gene; V was cut back by 0 bases and J by 2 bases. Germline V CDR1 and CDR2: KGHDR, SFDVKD.

The genes are TRBV28 and TRBJ1-1, with D unresolved. The CDR3 runs to 14 residues. Germline CDR1 and CDR2: MDHEN and SYDVKM. With 4 bases removed from V and 0 bases from J, the gap between germline ends came to 9 bases. The CDR3 reads CASSWDILNTEAFF. As DNA, the CDR3 is TGTGCCAGCAGTTGGGATATTTTGAACACTGAAGCTTTCTTT.

In its sample, this clonotype was seen once. V gene TRBV9 combines with J gene TRBJ1-2; the D gene is possibly TRBD1 (5 bases). CDR1 and CDR2 from the germline V gene are SGDLS and YYNGEE. Between the trimmed V and J ends, which lost 3 bases and 0 bases, there was a span of 12 bases. The CDR3 consists of 15 residues. The CDR3 reads CASSDRDDPNYGYTF. As DNA, the CDR3 is TGTGCCAGCAGCGACCGGGACGACCCTAACTATGGCTACACCTTC.